Listed here are 30 T cell receptor beta chains from one sample, sequenced in a study of CD8+CD57+ T cells in acquired aplastic anemia. Profiling of TCR beta VDJ combinations and CDR3 sequences used genomic DNA as template. One entry per CDR3 protein results from TCRdb running MiXCR on the reads. The data show about 160,000 distinct CDR3 sequences, roughly 47% seen once. The source material was sorted CD4+, CD8+, or CD8+CD57+ T cells (not recorded which) from PBMCs. Receptors were obtained from a human donor in good health.

The table lists this clonotype with many counts. The CDR3 protein is CASSPTSQETQYF. DNA of the CDR3: TGTGCCAGCAGCCCCACTAGCCAAGAGACCCAGTACTTC. V is TRBV7-9 and J is TRBJ2-5; the D gene is possibly TRBD2 (5 bases). The CDR3 is 13 residues long. V was clipped by 5 bases and J by 1 base, with 8 bases between them. Germline V gene sequence: CDR1 SEHNR, CDR2 FQNEAQ (reference sequence). Complete variable domain (other parts from reference TRBV7-9 and TRBJ2-5): DTGVSQNPRHKITKRGQNVTFRCDPISEHNRLYWYRQTLGQGPEFLTYFQNEAQLEKSRLLSDRFSAERPKGSFSTLEIQRTEQGDSAMYLCASSPTSQETQYFGPGTRLLVL.

This clonotype was found many times. The chain joins TRBV7-6 to TRBJ1-3, with D hard to call. Trimming left V 5 bases short and J 4 bases short, with 9 bases between. Per germline, CDR1 SGHVS and CDR2 FNYEAQ. The CDR3 covers 13 residues. The CDR3, as DNA: TGTGCCAGCAGCCCAGTGGTGGGAAACACCATATATTTT. Protein product: CASSPVVGNTIYF.

V gene TRBV29-1 combines with J gene TRBJ1-1; 7 bases are shared with TRBD1. Germline V gene sequence: CDR1 SQVTM, CDR2 ANQGSEA. V shed 6 bases and J 8 bases; nucleotides not matched to a gene: 12. CDR3 length: 13 amino acids. CDR3 coding DNA: TGCAGCGTGCTCCCGGGAAGGGGGCGGGAAGCTTTCTTT. Amino acids: CSVLPGRGREAFF.

This clonotype was picked up many times. This chain uses TRBV7-2 with TRBJ1-2; the match to TRBD1 covers 8 bases. CDR1 and CDR2 from the germline V gene are SGHTA and FQGNSA. The V and J ends lost 1 base and 4 bases, in that order; junction bases with no gene match: 5. This CDR3 is 15 amino acids long. CDR3 sequence reads: CASSLERTGLYGYTF. The CDR3 nucleotides read TGTGCCAGCAGCTTAGAAAGGACAGGGCTCTATGGCTACACCTTC.

This clonotype has a single count. The chain links TRBV20-1 to TRBJ2-7; a possible D gene is TRBD1 (6 bases). The germline CDR1 and CDR2 sequences are DFQATT and SNEGSKA (reference sequence). CDR3 length: 11 amino acids. Trimming removed 5 bases at V and 4 bases at J, with 9 bases between. CDR3 region: CSAEQGYEQYF. The DNA for the CDR3 is TGCAGTGCTGAACAGGGTTACGAGCAGTACTTC.

In nucleotides, the CDR3 is TGTGCCAGCAGTGAAGAATTGAGGGGGCAGCCCCAGCATTTT. Translation: CASSEELRGQPQHF. The rearrangement joins TRBV2 to TRBJ1-5; tentatively, D is TRBD1 (6 bases). V dropped 1 base and J dropped 7 bases, with 11 bases sitting between them. Looked up from germline, CDR1 is SNHLY and CDR2 is FYNNEI. The CDR3 has 14 amino acids.

The sample holds a few counts of this clonotype. This may be a read error: a much more frequent sequence differs by one nucleotide. The chain combines TRBV7-8 with TRBJ2-3; the match to TRBD2 covers 9 bases. The germline CDR1 and CDR2 sequences are SGHVS and FQNEAQ. This CDR3 is 16 amino acids long. In DNA, the CDR3 is TGTGCCAGCAGCTCAGACGGCGGGACTAGCACAGATACGCGGTATTTT. It specifies CASSSDGGTSTDTRYF. Variable domain in full (rest from reference TRBV7-8 and TRBJ2-3): GAGVSQSPRYKVAKRGQDVALRCDPISGHVSLFWYQQALGQGPEFLTYFQNEAQLDKSGLPSDRFFAERPEGSVSTLKIQRTQQEDSAVYLCASSSDGGTSTDTRYFGPGTRLTVL.

This clonotype has ten or more counts. The rearrangement uses TRBV2 and TRBJ1-5; tentatively, D is TRBD1 (6 bases). The V end lost 6 bases, the J end lost 6 bases, and 15 bases lay between the germline ends. Germline loops: CDR1 SNHLY, CDR2 FYNNEI. This CDR3 contains 14 residues. The CDR3, as DNA: TGTGCCAGCAGCCGTCAGGGGCAGGGTCAGCCCCAGCATTTT. It is translated as CASSRQGQGQPQHF.

This clonotype was picked up one time. The rearrangement links TRBV7-2 to TRBJ1-6, with 8 bases that match TRBD1. The CDR3 loop spans 14 amino acids. The germline CDR1 and CDR2 sequences are SGHTA and FQGNSA. The J segment lost 10 bases and the V segment lost 4 bases, leaving 6 bases of the junction unmatched. CDR3 nucleotide sequence: TGTGCCAGCAGCTATTTCACAGGGGGATCACCCCTCCACTTT. Translating it yields CASSYFTGGSPLHF.

This clonotype was seen ten or more times. This chain links TRBV12-3 or TRBV12-4 with TRBJ2-7; TRBD1 is a possible D gene (6 bases). The V and J ends lost 7 bases and 2 bases respectively, with 9 bases between them. CDR3 size: 12 residues. This CDR3 reads CASTRDTYEQYF. The CDR3 DNA reads TGTGCCAGCACTAGGGACACCTACGAGCAGTACTTC.

V and J are TRBV28 and TRBJ2-1, with 10 nucleotides matching TRBD1. Per germline, CDR1 MDHEN and CDR2 SYDVKM. Germline trimming cut 8 bases from V and 11 bases from J; bases unmatched to any gene: 12. This CDR3 has 14 amino acids. The CDR3 protein is CASFGTGVGEKQFF. CDR3 sequence (DNA): TGTGCCAGCTTCGGGACAGGGGTTGGGGAGAAGCAGTTCTTC.

The chain links TRBV28 to TRBJ1-1; D remains unclear. V was shortened by 3 bases and J by 1 base, with 9 bases between the two germline ends. CDR1 MDHEN and CDR2 SYDVKM come from the germline V gene. This CDR3 region has 14 residues. In DNA, the CDR3 is TGTGCCAGCAGTTTTCTACAGCCGAACACTGAAGCTTTCTTT. It codes for CASSFLQPNTEAFF.

The chain recombines TRBV12-3 or TRBV12-4 with TRBJ2-5, with D perhaps matching TRBD2 (5 bases). V dropped 5 bases and J dropped 4 bases, with 11 bases sitting between them. The CDR3 runs to 13 residues. CDR3 sequence (DNA): TGTGCCAGCAGTGCCGGACTTTTAGAGACCCAGTACTTC. It specifies CASSAGLLETQYF.

This clonotype was detected a few times. This rearrangement joins TRBV10-3 to TRBJ2-5; D may be TRBD1 (6 bases). The CDR3 extends over 14 amino acids. Between the trimmed V and J ends, which lost 10 bases and 1 base, there was a span of 16 bases. Per germline, CDR1 ENHRY and CDR2 SYGVKD. The CDR3 DNA reads TGTGCCACAAGAGAAACAGGGTCCCAAGAGACCCAGTACTTC. Translation gives CATRETGSQETQYF.

The gene calls are TRBV5-1 and TRBJ2-7; 10 nucleotides align to TRBD1. CDR3 length: 15 amino acids. Per germline, CDR1 SGHRS and CDR2 YFSETQ. Trimming at V came to 1 base and at J to 5 bases, leaving 6 bases not matched to a gene. In nucleotides, the CDR3 is TGCGCCAGCAGCTTGTCGGGACAGGGGCTCGACGAGCAGTACTTC. Translating gives CASSLSGQGLDEQYF.

For this clonotype: The junction departs from the called germline gene at one end, perhaps through a read error. The chain combines TRBV7-8 with TRBJ2-7; 7 nucleotides line up with TRBD1. CDR1 and CDR2 from the germline V gene are SGHVS and FQNEAQ. The CDR3 totals 15 residues. The CDR3 region has the DNA TGCGCCAGCAGCCAAGGGCAGACAGGGTCCTACGAGCAGTACTTC. Amino acids: CASSQGQTGSYEQYF.

The rearrangement uses TRBV19 and TRBJ1-3; D perhaps matches TRBD1 (5 bases). Trimming left V 9 bases short and J 0 bases short, with 15 bases between. The CDR3 runs 15 residues. Germline CDR1 and CDR2: LNHDA and SQIVND (reference sequence). CDR3 residues: CASTGDRVSGNTIYF. In DNA, the CDR3 is TGTGCCAGCACTGGGGACCGAGTCTCTGGAAACACCATATATTTT.

This clonotype has a single count. V gene TRBV10-3 combines with J gene TRBJ2-2, with TRBD1 identical over 7 bases. This CDR3 region has 12 residues. The V segment lost 10 bases and the J segment 3 bases; nucleotides outside the gene matches: 2. Germline CDR1 ENHRY, CDR2 SYGVKD. Here the CDR3 reads CANRGDTGELFF. The CDR3, as DNA: TGTGCCAACAGGGGCGACACCGGGGAGCTGTTTTTT.

Many counts were recorded for this clonotype. The CDR3 is CSADVATAYGYTF. The CDR3 DNA is TGCAGTGCAGACGTGGCGACAGCCTATGGCTACACCTTC. The chain combines TRBV20-1 with TRBJ1-2; the D gene is possibly TRBD1 (5 bases). CDR1 and CDR2 from the germline V gene are DFQATT and SNEGSKA (reference sequence). Trimming pared 6 bases from V and 4 bases from J, leaving 15 bases between. CDR3 length: 13 residues.

Worth noting for this clonotype: One end of the junction fails to match germline, which may point to a read error. J is TRBJ2-7 and V is TRBV15; 8 bases align to TRBD1. Germline V gives CDR1 LNHNV, CDR2 YYDKDF (reference sequence). The CDR3 spans 14 residues. Here the CDR3 reads CASSLRSTGAEQYF. CDR3 bases: TGTGCCAGCAGCTTGCGATCGACAGGGGCGGAGCAGTACTTC.

This chain uses TRBV2 with TRBJ1-5; D gene unclear. V was clipped by 4 bases and J by 4 bases, with 11 bases between them. The CDR3 extends over 14 amino acids. Germline CDR1 is SNHLY and CDR2 is FYNNEI. CDR3 in DNA: TGTGCCAGCAGTGGGTCATTAGCTAATCAGCCCCAGCATTTT. It specifies CASSGSLANQPQHF.

The rearrangement links TRBV15 to TRBJ2-7; the match to TRBD1 covers 12 bases. The CDR3 totals 16 residues. The V segment lost 6 bases and the J segment 6 bases; nucleotides outside the gene matches: 12. The germline CDR1 and CDR2 sequences are LNHNV and YYDKDF (reference sequence). CDR3: CATRSVAGTGGFEQYF. Written as DNA, the CDR3 is TGTGCCACCAGGTCCGTAGCCGGGACAGGGGGCTTCGAGCAGTACTTC. The variable domain in full, with the rest retrieved from reference TRBV15 and TRBJ2-7, is DAMVIQNPRYQVTQFGKPVTLSCSQTLNHNVMYWYQQKSSQAPKLLFHYYDKDFNNEADTPDNFQSRRPNTSFCFLDIRSPGLGDTAMYLCATRSVAGTGGFEQYFGPGTRLTVT.

This clonotype was observed many times. CDR3 region: CASSVQGPSGLTDTQYF. CDR3 nucleotides: TGCGCCAGCAGCGTCCAAGGTCCTAGCGGCCTCACAGATACGCAGTATTTT. V is TRBV5-1 and J is TRBJ2-3, with 7 bases fitting TRBD2. CDR3 length: 17 residues. V lost 4 bases, J lost 2 bases, and 13 bases stayed unmatched. Germline V gives CDR1 SGHRS, CDR2 YFSETQ.

This clonotype was detected once. The genes are TRBV19 and TRBJ1-3, with 11 bases that match TRBD1. Germline V gene data show CDR1 as LNHDA and CDR2 as SQIVND (reference sequence). This CDR3 spans 16 amino acids. V shed 6 bases and J 2 bases; nucleotides not matched to a gene: 6. CDR3 residues: CASRLSDRGPGNTIYF. CDR3 nucleotides: TGTGCCAGTAGGCTCTCGGACAGGGGGCCTGGAAACACCATATATTTT.

The V gene is TRBV9, the J gene TRBJ2-3, with D maybe TRBD2 (6 bases). CDR1 is SGDLS, CDR2 YYNGEE, per germline. Trimming removed 4 bases from V and 10 bases from J, with 10 bases in between. The CDR3 loop spans 11 amino acids. CDR3 coding DNA: TGTGCCAGCAGCCGCGGGGCAGCGCAGTATTTT. This codes for CASSRGAAQYF.

This clonotype has ten or more counts. V usage is TRBV11-2 and J usage is TRBJ2-1; possible D gene TRBD1, 6 bases. Germline V gene lookup returns CDR1 SGHAT and CDR2 FQNNGV. The CDR3 length is 16 residues. V lost 0 bases and J 4 bases, leaving 13 bases between the germline ends. CDR3 amino acids: CASSLEITGSYNEQFF. The CDR3 nucleotides are TGTGCCAGCAGCTTAGAAATCACAGGGAGTTACAATGAGCAGTTCTTC.

The sample holds many counts of this clonotype. The chain employs TRBV20-1 and TRBJ1-5; 9 nucleotides line up with TRBD1. Germline CDR1 and CDR2: DFQATT and SNEGSKA (reference sequence). Trimming removed 6 bases from V and 0 bases from J; junction bases left unmatched: 12. The CDR3 contains 17 residues. The CDR3 bases are TGCAGTGCGTCGAGACAGGGGGGTAGCTATAGCAATCAGCCCCAGCATTTT. Amino acid sequence: CSASRQGGSYSNQPQHF.

CDR3 sequence: CASSGLVPDWGQGYNEQFF. DNA of the CDR3: TGTGCCAGCAGCGGGTTAGTGCCCGACTGGGGTCAAGGCTACAATGAGCAGTTCTTC. The V call is TRBV13, the J call TRBJ2-1, with unresolved D. CDR1 and CDR2 (germline): PRHDT, FYEKMQ (reference sequence). Trimming pared 5 bases from V and 3 bases from J, leaving 26 bases between. This CDR3 comprises 19 residues.

The J gene is TRBJ2-7, the V gene TRBV25-1; TRBD2 matches 11 bases. Losses at the gene ends were 3 bases for V and 2 bases for J; bases not matched to a gene: 3. This CDR3 has 15 residues. CDR1 is MGHDK and CDR2 is SYGVNS in the germline V gene. The DNA for the CDR3 is TGTGCCAGCAGTGAGGTAGCGGGAGGGCCCTACGAGCAGTACTTC. It specifies CASSEVAGGPYEQYF.

About this clonotype itself: At one of its ends the junction is not consistent with the germline gene, which may arise from a read error. The chain recombines TRBV24-1 with TRBJ2-2, with no clear D. CDR1 and CDR2 from the germline V gene are KGHDR and SFDVKD. CDR3 length equals 13 residues. The CDR3 reads CASSPSYTGELFF. In nucleotides, the CDR3 is TGTGCCTCCAGTCCTTCTTACACCGGGGAGCTGTTTTTT.